One sample yielded the 20 T cell receptor beta chains listed below, sequenced in a study of T cells after yellow fever vaccination. Via MiXCR, TCRdb re-called the 5' RACE reads, giving one row per CDR3 protein. There are under 400,000 distinct CDR3 sequences in the sample; about 9.9% occur only once, and less than 20% lies in the top ten. The sequencing here drew on PBMCs, taken on the day of the first yellow fever vaccination. Every receptor here comes from a young man who received the YFV17D yellow fever vaccine.

The chain combines TRBV5-6 with TRBJ1-2; no firm D call. There are 12 residues in the CDR3. Germline-derived CDR1 and CDR2 are SGHDT and YYEEEE. V was shortened by 4 bases and J by 2 bases, with 6 bases between the two germline ends. The CDR3 sequence: CASSDGNYGYTF. The CDR3 bases are TGTGCCAGCAGCGACGGGAACTATGGCTACACCTTC.

This clonotype was found a few times. The J gene is TRBJ1-6, the V gene TRBV4-1; D is possibly TRBD1 (5 bases). Germline CDR1 reads MGHRA; CDR2 reads YSYEKL. Trimming took 1 base from V and 9 from J, leaving 13 bases between them. The CDR3 runs to 15 residues. The CDR3 bases are TGCGCCAGCAGCCAAGCGGGGGGGTACGGTTCACCCCTCCACTTT. It encodes CASSQAGGYGSPLHF.

This clonotype was seen more than once but under ten times. This chain joins TRBV11-2 and TRBJ2-3; D remains ambiguous. The germline gives CDR1 SGHAT, CDR2 FQNNGV. This CDR3 contains 16 residues. V was clipped by 5 bases and J by 0 bases, with 15 bases between them. In DNA, the CDR3 is TGTGCCAGCAGCATACTTACGGTCACTAGCACAGATACGCAGTATTTT. Protein product: CASSILTVTSTDTQYF.

The CDR3 region has the DNA TGTGCCAGCAGTTCTCTAAGACTAGCGGGGTTCTTC. Encoded protein: CASSSLRLAGFF. The chain couples TRBV6-2 or TRBV6-3 to TRBJ2-1; the match to TRBD2 covers 10 bases. Germline values: CDR1 MNHEY, CDR2 SVGEGT. Trimming removed 4 bases from V and 15 bases from J; junction bases left unmatched: 6. The CDR3 covers 12 residues.

This clonotype was detected many times. V gene TRBV7-2 combines with J gene TRBJ1-5; possibly TRBD1 for D (5 bases). CDR1 is SGHTA, CDR2 FQGNSA, per germline. The V and J ends lost 5 bases and 4 bases respectively, with 12 bases between them. The CDR3 has 14 amino acids. CDR3 amino acids: CASSPRGGNQPQHF. The DNA for the CDR3 is TGTGCCAGCAGCCCCCGGGGGGGGAATCAGCCCCAGCATTTT. Using reference TRBV7-2 and TRBJ1-5 for the parts outside the CDR3, the full variable domain is GAGVSQSPSNKVTEKGKDVELRCDPISGHTALYWYRQSLGQGLEFLIYFQGNSAPDKSGLPSDRFSAERTGGSVSTLTIQRTQQEDSAVYLCASSPRGGNQPQHFGDGTRLSIL.

The chain recombines TRBV6-5 with TRBJ2-5; 10 positions agree with TRBD2. The V segment lost 0 bases and the J segment 5 bases; nucleotides outside the gene matches: 12. Germline V gives CDR1 MNHEY, CDR2 SVGAGI. CDR3 length: 18 amino acids. The CDR3 DNA follows: TGTGCCAGCAGTTACTCGTCGAGCGGGGGGGTTATCAGGGAGACCCAGTACTTC. This sequence encodes CASSYSSSGGVIRETQYF.

This clonotype occurred many times. The chain combines TRBV7-2 with TRBJ2-1, with D hard to call. V lost 5 bases and J 6 bases, leaving 11 bases between the germline ends. There are 13 residues in the CDR3. Germline CDR1 and CDR2: SGHTA and FQGNSA. CDR3 in amino acids: CASSLDFLNEQFF. The DNA of the CDR3 is TGTGCCAGCAGCCTTGACTTCCTCAATGAGCAGTTCTTC.

This chain uses TRBV5-6 with TRBJ2-3; a weak D match, TRBD1 (5 bases). The CDR3 spans 14 residues. Trimming shortened V by 2 bases and J by 1 base, and 8 bases separated the two germline ends. Per germline, CDR1 SGHDT and CDR2 YYEEEE. CDR3 DNA sequence: TGTGCCAGCAGCTTTTTGGGGCGCACAGATACGCAGTATTTT. This sequence encodes CASSFLGRTDTQYF.

J is TRBJ2-2 and V is TRBV10-3, with D hard to call. In germline, CDR1 is ENHRY, CDR2 SYGVKD. CDR3 length: 16 amino acids. The V end lost 6 bases, the J end lost 1 base, and 15 bases lay between the germline ends. Here the CDR3 DNA reads TGTGCCATCAGCAACTTCGGGTTTCGGAACACCGGGGAGCTGTTTTTT. Translation: CAISNFGFRNTGELFF.

This clonotype has only a few counts. V is TRBV20-1 and J is TRBJ2-3; D gene uncertain. The germline gives CDR1 DFQATT, CDR2 SNEGSKA (reference sequence). The CDR3 totals 12 residues. V was trimmed by 3 bases and J by 4 bases, leaving 8 bases between them. Written as DNA, the CDR3 is TGCAGTGCTAGTACCTTAGCAGATACGCAGTATTTT. Translation: CSASTLADTQYF.

The CDR3 nucleotides are TGCAGTGCTCCCTCTCCCCGTGATGGGCCAAACATTCAGTACTTC. As protein: CSAPSPRDGPNIQYF. The chain employs TRBV20-1 and TRBJ2-4; D unresolved. CDR1 is DFQATT, CDR2 SNEGSKA, per germline (reference sequence). The CDR3 runs 15 residues. V was shortened by 5 bases and J by 6 bases, with 20 bases between the two germline ends.

At least ten counts were recorded for this clonotype. The chain's CDR3 is CASSLSGPHNSPLHF. The CDR3 nucleotides read TGTGCCAGCAGCTTATCGGGGCCTCATAATTCACCCCTCCACTTT. The chain has TRBV7-2 and TRBJ1-6; D perhaps matches TRBD1 (5 bases). The CDR3 has 15 amino acids. Trimming removed 2 bases at V and 5 bases at J, with 10 bases between. Germline V gene lookup returns CDR1 SGHTA and CDR2 FQGNSA.

The chain uses TRBV5-1 and TRBJ1-5; perhaps TRBD1 as D (5 bases). Germline V lookup: CDR1 SGHRS, CDR2 YFSETQ. Deletions cut 4 bases from V and 2 bases from J, with 13 bases between. The CDR3 consists of 15 residues. The CDR3 loop is CASSVQPGGNQPQHF. CDR3 nucleotide sequence: TGCGCCAGCAGCGTACAGCCGGGGGGCAATCAGCCCCAGCATTTT. Full variable domain (outside the CDR3, taken from reference TRBV5-1 and TRBJ1-5): KAGVTQTPRYLIKTRGQQVTLSCSPISGHRSVSWYQQTPGQGLQFLFEYFSETQRNKGNFPGRFSGRQFSNSRSEMNVSTLELGDSALYLCASSVQPGGNQPQHFGDGTRLSIL.

This clonotype was observed a few times. This chain connects TRBV6-9 to TRBJ2-7, with D possibly being TRBD1 (6 bases). Germline CDR1 is MNHGY and CDR2 is SVAAGI. V shed 0 bases and J shed 0 bases, with 21 bases lying between them. The CDR3 consists of 19 residues. DNA for the CDR3: TGTGCCAGCAGTTATTCGGTCAGGGGAATATTTAACCCCTCCTACGAGCAGTACTTC. Translating gives CASSYSVRGIFNPSYEQYF.

In its sample, this clonotype was seen a few times. This chain joins TRBV4-3 and TRBJ2-5; the D gene is possibly TRBD2 (5 bases). CDR1 LGHNA and CDR2 YSLEER come from the germline V gene. The CDR3 spans 16 residues. Trimming took off 0 bases at V and 2 bases at J, with 13 bases between the two ends. CDR3 sequence reads: CASSQDSPSGQETQYF. DNA for the CDR3: TGCGCCAGCAGCCAAGACAGTCCTTCGGGGCAAGAGACCCAGTACTTC.

The chain uses TRBV7-9 and TRBJ1-1; D is undetermined. Trimming took off 0 bases at V and 0 bases at J, with 8 bases between the two ends. The CDR3 covers 15 residues. Germline CDR1 SEHNR, CDR2 FQNEAQ (reference sequence). The DNA of the CDR3 is TGTGCCAGCAGCTTAGCCGGTTTCATGAACACTGAAGCTTTCTTT. It translates to CASSLAGFMNTEAFF.

The chain has TRBV6-2 or TRBV6-3 and TRBJ2-7; D gene unclear. The CDR3 is made up of 13 amino acids. Trimming pared 7 bases from V and 3 bases from J, leaving 13 bases between. The germline V gene has CDR1 MNHEY and CDR2 SVGEGT. The CDR3, as DNA: TGTGCCAGCAACGACGGACGGGTCTACGAGCAGTACTTC. Translation: CASNDGRVYEQYF.

This clonotype appeared many times. This chain joins TRBV27 and TRBJ2-1; D is perhaps TRBD1 (5 bases). The germline gives CDR1 MNHEY, CDR2 SMNVEV (reference sequence). This CDR3 has 15 amino acids. V was pared by 5 bases and J by 6 bases, with 17 bases between. CDR3 region: CASSADRSFFNEQFF. In DNA, the CDR3 is TGTGCCAGCAGTGCCGACAGAAGCTTCTTCAATGAGCAGTTCTTC.

Only a few counts were recorded for this clonotype. The chain recombines TRBV3-1 with TRBJ2-1, with 8 nucleotides matching TRBD1. The CDR3 totals 15 residues. With V trimmed by 1 base and J by 3 bases, 2 bases remained unmatched. Germline V lookup: CDR1 LGHDT, CDR2 YNNKEL (reference sequence). Here the CDR3 DNA reads TGTGCCAGCAGCCAAGGGACAGGGAACTACAATGAGCAGTTCTTC. This gives the protein CASSQGTGNYNEQFF.

As to this clonotype: This may arise from a read error, as a much more abundant clone is one base away. The chain combines TRBV4-3 with TRBJ2-5; D is unresolved. Germline V CDR1 and CDR2: LGHNA, YSLEER. The V end lost 0 bases, the J end lost 4 bases, and 6 bases lay between the germline ends. This CDR3 has 13 amino acids. CDR3 protein: CASSQERRETQYF. CDR3 DNA: TGCGCCAGCAGCCAAGAACGCCGAGAGACCCAGTACTTC.